The rows below give T cell receptor beta chains drawn from one sample of a study of blood T cell repertoires in COVID-19. Produced via immunoSEQ multiplex PCR; TCRdb's table is partial and in-frame only. Counted here are about 80,000 clones, approximately 80% occurring once; the ten biggest clones make up less than 6%. Material for sequencing was peripheral blood. These receptors originate from a man in his 60s with active or convalescent COVID-19. The CDR3 runs from the conserved cysteine through the conserved F or W. The D gene is left open where the match is weak. Size tells how often a clone was seen (once, few, many) or the class of an expanded clone, and some rows leave it out.

size,J,D,V,DNA,CDR3
NA,TRBJ1-2,NA,TRBV28,TGTGCCAGCAGTTCCAGGTCCTATGGCTACACCTTC,CASSSRSYGYTF
NA,TRBJ2-5,NA,TRBV20-1,TGCAGTGCTAGTCAGGGCGAGACCCAGTACTTC,CSASQGETQYF
NA,TRBJ1-2,TRBD1,TRBV24-1,TGTGCCACCAGTGCAGGGGGTCGAAGCTACACCTTC,CATSAGGRSYTF
NA,TRBJ2-3,TRBD1,TRBV9,TGTGCCAGCAGCGTAGAGGACAGGGTAAGGGATACGCAGTATTTT,CASSVEDRVRDTQYF
once,TRBJ2-1,TRBD2,TRBV5-4,TGTGCCAGCAGCTTTGGCGGGAGCTCCTACAATGAGCAGTTCTTC,CASSFGGSSYNEQFF
NA,TRBJ2-7,NA,TRBV6-5,TGTGCCAGCAAGGAGGCCTACCCCCCCTACGAGCAGTACTTC,CASKEAYPPYEQYF
NA,TRBJ1-4,NA,TRBV7-8,TGTGCCAGCAGCTTTGCCGATCCGGGAGAAAAACTGTTTTTT,CASSFADPGEKLFF
NA,TRBJ2-7,NA,TRBV29-1,TGCAGCGTCCTGGGGGCCGGGCTAGGCATTGCCGAGCAGTACTTC,CSVLGAGLGIAEQYF
few,TRBJ2-2,TRBD1,TRBV6-5,TGTGCCAGCAGTTACTGGGGACAGCGCAGCGGGGAGCTGTTTTTT,CASSYWGQRSGELFF
NA,TRBJ1-6,NA,TRBV27,TGTGCCAGCAGTTTATCGGGAGTCCTCATCCAGGGGTATTCACCCCTCCACTTT,CASSLSGVLIQGYSPLHF
NA,TRBJ2-3,NA,TRBV9,TGTGCCAGCAGCCCCAGGGTATCGGCGACAGATACGCAGTATTTT,CASSPRVSATDTQYF
NA,TRBJ2-2,NA,TRBV9,TGTGCCAGCAGCGTGGCTCAGTATCCCGGGGAGCTGTTTTTT,CASSVAQYPGELFF
NA,TRBJ1-2,TRBD1,TRBV2,TGTGCCAGCAGTCCAGGGACAGGGAGTAACTATGGCTACACCTTC,CASSPGTGSNYGYTF
NA,TRBJ2-6,NA,TRBV7-2,TGTGCCAGCAGCTTAGATGTAGCCGGGGCCAACGTCCTGACTTTC,CASSLDVAGANVLTF
NA,TRBJ2-7,NA,TRBV7-2,TGTGCCAGCAGCTTACTGCGGATTGGAGAGCAGTACTTC,CASSLLRIGEQYF
NA,TRBJ2-3,TRBD2,TRBV7-3,TGTGCCAGCAGCTCGGGTGGTAGCGGGGTGGGATACACAGATACGCAGTATTTT,CASSSGGSGVGYTDTQYF
few,TRBJ1-4,NA,TRBV25-1,TGTGCCAGCAGTGAATCCCGCCGGGAAACTAATGAAAAACTGTTTTTT,CASSESRRETNEKLFF
NA,TRBJ1-1,NA,TRBV7-2,TGTGCCAGCAGCTTAACAGGAAACACTGAAGCTTTCTTT,CASSLTGNTEAFF
once,TRBJ1-5,NA,TRBV30,TGTGCCTGGACGCGGTTTGATAGCAATCAGCCCCAGCATTTT,CAWTRFDSNQPQHF
once,TRBJ1-1,TRBD1,TRBV4-2,TGTGCCAGCAGCCACAATGGACAGGGCGGGATTGAAGCTTTCTTT,CASSHNGQGGIEAFF
NA,TRBJ2-1,TRBD2,TRBV3-1/TRBV3-2,TGTGCCAGCAGCCAAGGGACGGGGGGTTGGGTCGAGCAGTTCTTC,CASSQGTGGWVEQFF
NA,TRBJ2-4,TRBD1,TRBV5-6,TGTGCCAGCAGCTGGGGGACAGGGGGAAACATTCAGTACTTC,CASSWGTGGNIQYF
NA,TRBJ1-1,NA,TRBV25-1,TGTGCCAGCAGTGCCTTGAACACTGAAGCTTTCTTT,CASSALNTEAFF
NA,TRBJ1-1,TRBD1,TRBV12-5,TGTGCTAGTGGGCCTTTAGACAGGGAATTGAATGAAGCTTTCTTT,CASGPLDRELNEAFF
NA,TRBJ1-3,TRBD1,TRBV5-5,TGTGCCAGCAGCCTGAGACAGGGCGTCTCTGGAAACACCATATATTTT,CASSLRQGVSGNTIYF
many,TRBJ2-3,TRBD2,TRBV4-3,TGCGCCAGCAGCCAAGATGTGGCTAGCGGGGGAGATACGCAGTATTTT,CASSQDVASGGDTQYF
NA,TRBJ1-2,NA,TRBV4-2,TGTGCCAGCAGCCAAGAAACAGTGGCGGGGATAAACTATGGCTACACCTTC,CASSQETVAGINYGYTF